The sample holds a few counts of the clone carrying this T cell receptor beta chain. The antigen is unknown. This sample was taken from a study of beta chain features in type 1 diabetes. The authors reverse transcribed all of the isolated RNA, so sequencing captured expressed TCRB transcripts. The method was immunoSEQ multiplex PCR; TCRdb's version includes in-frame clones alone and lacks a portion of them. The sample gives about 340,000 clones, roughly 8.8% of which show up once; 1% is in the top ten. Sorted CD4+ subsets: naive, central memory, regulatory, stem cell-like memory (CD45RO/CCR7/CD25/CD127/CD95/CD27 panel). Germline values: CDR1 MNHEY, CDR2 SMNVEV (reference sequence). V lost 2 bases to trimming and J lost 9 bases; unmatched junction nucleotides: 16. This CDR3 region has 17 residues. Notes on the study in general: More deletions and fewer insertions at VDJ junctions were found in patients with type 1 diabetes. For patients, the naive, central memory and Treg TCRB repertoires appeared more alike than for healthy donors. In all four CD4+ subsets, TCRB CDR3 length was significantly, moderately reduced in type 1 diabetes. A potential influence of HLA type upon TCRB rearrangement remained unresolved herein.

The gene calls are TRBV27 and TRBJ1-1; 9 bases fit TRBD1. The sequence was collected from a man under 40 with type 1 diabetes. The sample consisted of central memory CD4+ T cells from blood. CDR3 loop: CASSLGTGKSGWNQAFF. The CDR3 region has the DNA TGTGCCAGCAGTTTAGGGACAGGGAAATCGGGATGGAACCAAGCTTTCTTT.